Listed below are T cell receptor beta chains from one sample, sequenced in a study of T-cell reconstitution after alpha-beta-depleted transplantation in children. MiXCR, run by TCRdb on the PCR reads, gives a single entry per CDR3 protein. The profile shows more than 75,000 distinct CDR3 sequences, around 22% of them singletons. The specimen comprised PBMCs, sampled before TCRalphabeta/CD19-depleted stem cell transplant. The receptors shown here come from a boy under 10 years old with acute lymphoblastic leukemia, due to receive a stem cell transplant. CDR3s include the opening cysteine and the closing phenylalanine or tryptophan. D genes are given only for firm matches. The size entry is marked missing in some rows and otherwise reads once, few, many or a size class.

CDR3 protein	CDR3 DNA	D gene	CDR3 length	clone size	V gene	J gene
CASSLGGHTDTQYF	TGTGCCAGCAGTTTGGGGGGACACACAGATACGCAGTATTTT	NA	14	NA	TRBV27	TRBJ2-3
CAISGSQETQYF	TGTGCCATCAGCGGCTCCCAAGAGACCCAGTACTTC	NA	12	NA	TRBV10-3	TRBJ2-5
CASSTGSITGELFF	TGTGCCAGCAGTACCGGGAGCATTACCGGGGAGCTGTTTTTT	NA	14	NA	TRBV28	TRBJ2-2
CASSGTSGGADTQYF	TGTGCCAGCAGTGGGACTAGCGGAGGGGCAGATACGCAGTATTTT	TRBD2	15	many	TRBV6-4	TRBJ2-3
CASSLQWGLPNEQFF	TGTGCCAGCAGCCTACAGTGGGGACTTCCCAATGAGCAGTTCTTC	NA	15	NA	TRBV7-2	TRBJ2-1
CAISEFGEGELFF	TGTGCCATCAGTGAGTTTGGAGAAGGGGAGCTGTTTTTT	NA	13	NA	TRBV10-3	TRBJ2-2
CASSLGPYGYTF	TGTGCCAGCAGTCTCGGTCCCTATGGCTACACCTTC	NA	12	few	TRBV28	TRBJ1-2
CAGSRTSGEQFF	TGTGCGGGGAGTAGGACTAGCGGAGAGCAGTTCTTC	TRBD2	12	few	TRBV30	TRBJ2-1
CATTQDFRGTVYGYTF	TGTGCCACCACCCAAGATTTCCGAGGGACAGTCTATGGCTACACCTTC	TRBD1	16	once	TRBV3-1	TRBJ1-2
CASSAGTVGGYTF	TGCGCCAGCAGCGCAGGGACAGTGGGCGGCTACACCTTC	TRBD1	13	NA	TRBV5-1	TRBJ1-2
CAISEFGPGSYNEQFF	TGTGCCATCAGTGAGTTTGGGCCCGGCTCCTACAATGAGCAGTTCTTC	NA	16	NA	TRBV10-3	TRBJ2-1
CSAPIHSNQPQHF	TGCAGTGCCCCTATCCATAGCAATCAGCCCCAGCATTTT	NA	13	NA	TRBV20-1	TRBJ1-5
CASSDSPKDTQYF	TGTGCCAGCAGTGACTCCCCCAAAGATACGCAGTATTTT	NA	13	few	TRBV6-4	TRBJ2-3
CASSQGLAADTQYF	TGCGCCAGCAGCCAAGGACTAGCCGCAGATACGCAGTATTTT	TRBD2	14	few	TRBV4-3	TRBJ2-3
CASSGTGTSSNEQFF	TGTGCCAGCAGCGGAACCGGGACTAGTAGCAATGAGCAGTTCTTC	TRBD2	15	NA	TRBV7-2	TRBJ2-1
CASSSPSGTVRFNQPQHF	TGTGCCAGCAGTTCCCCCTCCGGGACAGTAAGGTTCAATCAGCCCCAGCATTTT	TRBD1	18	NA	TRBV28	TRBJ1-5
CASSEMTGDSGNTIYF	TGTGCCAGCAGTGAGATGACAGGTGACTCTGGAAACACCATATATTTT	NA	16	many	TRBV28	TRBJ1-3
CSVSVGGDEQYF	TGCAGCGTTAGTGTGGGGGGCGACGAGCAGTACTTC	NA	12	NA	TRBV29-1	TRBJ2-7
CASSLWGRGDEKLFF	TGTGCCAGCAGCCTTTGGGGGCGGGGTGATGAAAAACTGTTTTTT	NA	15	NA	TRBV5-4	TRBJ1-4
CASSNGGIGGGAYNEQFF	TGTGCCAGCTCGAACGGGGGGATCGGCGGAGGGGCCTACAATGAGCAGTTCTTC	TRBD2	18	NA	TRBV18	TRBJ2-1
CASSARRGLLDIQYF	TGTGCCAGCAGCGCGCGGAGGGGCCTTCTGGACATTCAGTACTTC	NA	15	few	TRBV7-2	TRBJ2-4
CASSFTGSFQPQHF	TGTGCCAGCAGTTTTACAGGGTCCTTTCAGCCCCAGCATTTT	NA	14	many	TRBV12-3/TRBV12-4	TRBJ1-5